Listed below are T cell receptor beta chains from one sample, sequenced in a study of response to subunit inactivated influenza vaccine. TCRdb re-called the RT-PCR reads through MiXCR, storing one row per CDR3 protein. This table holds around 480,000 distinct CDR3 sequences, more than 15% found once. Material: CD4+ T cells sorted from PBMCs, obtained around 25 months after vaccination. The receptors shown here come from a man aged 50 to 75 who received an inactivated influenza vaccine. Each CDR3 is given with its conserved first and last residue. The D gene is left open where the match is weak. The size field is filled for only some rows; it gives once, few, many or a size class.

>TRBD1|TRBJ2-7|NA|TRBV30
CAWSEGQIYEQYF
TGTGCCTGGAGTGAGGGACAGATCTACGAGCAGTACTTC
>TRBD1|TRBJ2-5|many|TRBV7-2
CASSLVGGDRQETQYF
TGTGCCAGCAGCTTAGTCGGTGGGGACAGGCAAGAGACCCAGTACTTC
>TRBD2|TRBJ2-5|NA|TRBV2
CASSEMGVGLWWF
TGTGCCAGCAGTGAAATGGGGGTGGGACTATGGTGGTTC
>TRBD1|TRBJ1-6|NA|TRBV10-3
CAISARGGRGSTDSPLHF
TGTGCCATCAGTGCCCGAGGGGGCAGGGGGAGTACGGATTCACCCCTCCACTTT
>NA|TRBJ2-7|few|TRBV6-2/TRBV6-3
CASSYPTRLTGRYEQYF
TGTGCCAGCAGTTACCCCACCCGATTGACAGGGAGGTACGAGCAGTACTTC
>NA|TRBJ2-7|NA|TRBV6-1
CASSPRGVPDEQYF
TGTGCCAGCAGCCCTCGGGGAGTTCCGGACGAGCAGTACTTC
>NA|TRBJ2-1|many|TRBV7-2
CASSLGRSYNEQFF
TGTGCCAGCAGCTTAGGGAGGTCCTACAATGAGCAGTTCTTC
>NA|TRBJ1-3|NA|TRBV2
CASSEPRAGNTIYF
TGTGCCAGCAGTGAACCCCGGGCTGGAAACACCATATATTTT
>NA|TRBJ2-2|NA|TRBV28
CATEANTGELFF
TGTGCCACCGAAGCGAACACCGGGGAGCTGTTTTTT
>TRBD1|TRBJ2-4|NA|TRBV5-1
CASSSDRGQAKNIQYF
TGCGCCAGCAGCTCTGACAGGGGGCAAGCCAAAAACATTCAGTACTTC
>NA|TRBJ1-3|NA|TRBV20-1
CSAPDRRGNTIYF
TGCAGTGCTCCCGACAGGCGAGGAAACACCATATATTTT
>TRBD1|TRBJ1-2|NA|TRBV4-3
CASTRDRGRDGYTF
TGCGCCAGCACCAGGGACAGGGGGAGGGATGGCTACACCTTC
>NA|TRBJ2-1|NA|TRBV12-3/TRBV12-4
CASSTYGTRNEQFF
TGTGCCAGCAGCACCTATGGGACTCGCAATGAGCAGTTCTTC
>TRBD1|TRBJ2-3|NA|TRBV29-1
CSAKGQYTDTQYF
TGCAGCGCAAAGGGACAGTACACAGATACGCAGTATTTT
>NA|TRBJ2-3|NA|TRBV20-1
CSALPAVTSTDTQYF
TGCAGTGCCCTGCCGGCGGTAACTAGCACAGATACGCAGTATTTT
>TRBD1|TRBJ1-6|NA|TRBV5-1
CASSLTGQADNSPLHF
TGCGCCAGCAGCTTGACTGGACAGGCAGATAATTCACCCCTCCACTTT
>NA|TRBJ2-4|NA|TRBV12-3/TRBV12-4
CASSFSTRLNIQYF
TGTGCCAGCAGTTTCTCAACACGTTTAAACATTCAGTACTTC
>NA|TRBJ2-2|NA|TRBV20-1
CSASGENTGELFF
TGCAGTGCTAGCGGGGAGAACACCGGGGAGCTGTTTTTT
>NA|TRBJ1-1|NA|TRBV7-2
CASSLVGELNTEAFF
TGTGCCAGCAGCTTAGTGGGGGAGTTGAACACTGAAGCTTTCTTT
>TRBD2|TRBJ2-2|NA|TRBV20-1
CSAYAGGSLGAGELFF
TGCAGTGCATATGCGGGGGGAAGTTTAGGGGCCGGGGAGCTGTTTTTT
>NA|TRBJ1-1|NA|TRBV12-3/TRBV12-4
CASSFRATEAFF
TGTGCCAGCAGTTTCAGGGCCACTGAAGCTTTCTTT
>NA|TRBJ2-5|few|TRBV2
CASSEARPLGVTQYF
TGTGCCAGCAGTGAAGCGCGGCCTCTAGGGGTGACCCAGTACTTC
>NA|TRBJ2-7|many|TRBV7-2
CASSLVARWDEQYF
TGTGCCAGCAGCTTAGTTGCTCGTTGGGACGAGCAGTACTTC
>NA|TRBJ2-1|few|TRBV29-1
CSVEGGASFSYNEQFF
TGCAGCGTTGAAGGAGGTGCCTCCTTCTCCTACAATGAGCAGTTCTTC
>TRBD1|TRBJ1-2|NA|TRBV6-5
CASSPRGAGYTF
TGTGCCAGCAGTCCCAGGGGGGCTGGCTACACCTTC
>NA|TRBJ2-7|many|TRBV28
CASRSDPTRSYEQYF
TGTGCCAGCAGATCCGACCCCACTCGATCCTACGAGCAGTACTTC
>NA|TRBJ2-1|many|TRBV5-1
CASSYRAPYNEQFF
TGCGCCAGCAGCTACCGGGCTCCCTACAATGAGCAGTTCTTC
>NA|TRBJ1-3|NA|TRBV7-2
CASSLAAVSGNTIYF
TGTGCCAGCAGCTTAGCGGCGGTCTCTGGAAACACCATATATTTT
>NA|TRBJ2-5|many|TRBV15
CATSRDPRDRYQETQYF
TGTGCCACCAGCAGAGATCCCAGAGACCGGTACCAAGAGACCCAGTACTTC
>NA|TRBJ1-1|NA|TRBV30
CASERAEAFF
TGTGCCTCGGAACGCGCTGAAGCTTTCTTT
>NA|TRBJ1-5|few|TRBV4-3
CASSQESGDQPQHF
TGCGCCAGCAGCCAAGAGTCAGGGGATCAGCCCCAGCATTTT
>NA|TRBJ2-6|few|TRBV24-1
CATSDPRSGANVLTF
TGTGCCACCAGTGATCCGCGTTCTGGGGCCAACGTCCTGACTTTC
>NA|TRBJ2-7|few|TRBV12-3/TRBV12-4
CASSLGQAWGEQYF
TGTGCCAGCAGTTTAGGGCAGGCCTGGGGCGAGCAGTACTTC
>NA|TRBJ2-7|NA|TRBV28
CASSPGLTLFGGYEQYF
TGTGCCAGCAGCCCAGGACTAACCCTCTTTGGGGGTTACGAGCAGTACTTC
>TRBD2|TRBJ2-3|few|TRBV12-3/TRBV12-4
CASSSGGAQYF
TGTGCCAGCAGCAGCGGGGGTGCGCAGTATTTT
>NA|TRBJ1-5|NA|TRBV6-2/TRBV6-3
CASSYSEGQPQHF
TGTGCCAGCAGTTACTCGGAGGGTCAGCCCCAGCATTTT
>TRBD2|TRBJ2-7|NA|TRBV7-2
CASSLDSPAGGYEQYF
TGTGCCAGCAGCTTAGACAGCCCGGCGGGGGGCTACGAGCAGTACTTC
>NA|TRBJ2-1|many|TRBV28
CASRGSSYNEQFF
TGTGCCAGCAGAGGGAGCTCCTACAATGAGCAGTTCTTC
>NA|TRBJ2-3|NA|TRBV27
CASRRPGLSSTDTQYF
TGTGCCAGCAGAAGACCAGGGTTGTCGTCTACAGATACGCAGTATTTT
>NA|TRBJ1-5|few|TRBV29-1
CSVAGGHNQPQHF
TGCAGCGTTGCCGGGGGGCACAATCAGCCCCAGCATTTT
>NA|TRBJ1-2|few|TRBV29-1
CSVAGSGINYGYTF
TGCAGCGTTGCGGGCAGTGGGATTAACTATGGCTACACCTTC
>NA|TRBJ2-3|NA|TRBV9
CASSAGRGTDTQYF
TGTGCCAGCAGCGCGGGACGGGGCACAGATACGCAGTATTTT
>NA|TRBJ2-7|NA|TRBV5-1
CASSWEPSPAYEQYF
TGCGCCAGCAGCTGGGAACCGTCACCAGCCTACGAGCAGTACTTC
>TRBD1|TRBJ2-3|few|TRBV5-6
CASSWTGDFTDTQYF
TGTGCCAGCAGTTGGACAGGAGACTTCACAGATACGCAGTATTTT
>TRBD1|TRBJ2-1|NA|TRBV27
CASSWGQGKYNEQFF
TGTGCCAGCAGTTGGGGACAGGGCAAGTACAATGAGCAGTTCTTC
>NA|TRBJ2-7|NA|TRBV9
CASSVGQGVHEQYF
TGTGCCAGCAGCGTAGGGCAGGGAGTCCACGAGCAGTACTTC
>TRBD1|TRBJ2-3|few|TRBV5-1
CASSLGQGDTDTQYF
TGCGCCAGCAGCTTGGGACAGGGAGACACAGATACGCAGTATTTT
>TRBD2|TRBJ2-7|NA|TRBV4-2
CASSPNWGLAGGRPYEQYF
TGTGCCAGCAGCCCGAATTGGGGACTAGCGGGAGGTCGTCCCTACGAGCAGTACTTC
>NA|TRBJ2-7|NA|TRBV25-1
CASSSTLSYEQYF
TGTGCCAGCAGCTCGACACTTTCCTACGAGCAGTACTTC
>NA|TRBJ2-1|few|TRBV5-1
CASSLRTVGDEQFF
TGCGCCAGCAGCTTGAGGACAGTTGGAGATGAGCAGTTCTTC
>NA|TRBJ2-1|few|TRBV7-2
CASSPMGNEQFF
TGTGCCAGCAGCCCCATGGGGAATGAGCAGTTCTTC
>NA|TRBJ2-3|few|TRBV6-6
CASSYSMGDTQYF
TGTGCCAGCAGTTACTCGATGGGGGATACGCAGTATTTT
>NA|TRBJ2-3|many|TRBV5-1
CASRRRPDPTDTQYF
TGCGCCAGTAGACGACGGCCAGATCCCACAGATACGCAGTATTTT